This TCR beta chain was sequenced during a study of blood T cell repertoires in COVID-19. Study at large: Some COVID-19 samples were acute and others convalescent; all came from the United States, Italy and Spain. Sources were T cells, B-cell-depleted T cells, or PBMCs; the material itself was cDNA or gDNA.

Per the original data handling: Counts of nucleated cells, estimated from reference gene primer amplification, were obtained. Profiled with immunoSEQ multiplex PCR; TCRdb holds only in-frame clones, not every one. The V and J calls and clone size are taken from that table; D and trimming were inferred from the DNA. The table includes 210,000 or so clones, about nine tenths detected once. The CDR3 loop spans 16 amino acids. Trimming removed 0 bases from V and 7 bases from J; junction bases left unmatched: 10. The germline V gene encodes CDR1 SGHRS and CDR2 YFSETQ. The V and J genes are TRBV5-1 and TRBJ1-2; 9 nucleotides line up with TRBD1. The specimen was peripheral blood. The receptor comes from a woman aged 45-59 years with acute or convalescent COVID-19. The CDR3 region is CASSLVGTGKGGGYTF. The CDR3 coding sequence is TGCGCCAGCAGCTTGGTTGGGACAGGGAAAGGGGGTGGCTACACCTTC.